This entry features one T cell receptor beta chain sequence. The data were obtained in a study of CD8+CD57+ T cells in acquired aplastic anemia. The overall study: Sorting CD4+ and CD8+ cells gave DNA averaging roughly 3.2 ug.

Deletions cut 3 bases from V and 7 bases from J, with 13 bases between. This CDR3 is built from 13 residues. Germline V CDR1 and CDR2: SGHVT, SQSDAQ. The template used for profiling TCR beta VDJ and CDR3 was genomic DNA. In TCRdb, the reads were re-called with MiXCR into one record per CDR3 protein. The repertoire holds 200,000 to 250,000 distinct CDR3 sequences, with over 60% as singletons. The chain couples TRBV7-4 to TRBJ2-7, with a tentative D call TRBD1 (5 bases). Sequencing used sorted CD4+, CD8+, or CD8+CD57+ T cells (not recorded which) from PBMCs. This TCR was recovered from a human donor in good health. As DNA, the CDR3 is TGTGCCAGCAGCTTGGACAATTTCCGAGAGCAGTACTTC. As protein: CASSLDNFREQYF. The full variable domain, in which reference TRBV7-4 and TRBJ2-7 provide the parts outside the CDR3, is GAGVSQSPRYKVAKRGRDVALRCDSISGHVTLYWYRQTLGQGSEVLTYSQSDAQRDKSGRPSGRFSAERPERSVSTLKIQRTEQGDSAVYLCASSLDNFREQYFGPGTRLTVT.